Sequencing of this TCR beta chain was carried out in a study of T cells in Graves' hyperthyroidism and ophthalmopathy. Study overall: Initial diagnosis, before any treatment, was when peripheral blood was collected.

The CDR3 loop spans 15 amino acids. Between the trimmed V and J ends, which lost 1 base and 3 bases, there was a span of 7 bases. The germline V gene encodes CDR1 SNHLY and CDR2 FYNNEI. TCR beta CDR3 sequences were amplified from RNA transcripts. With the HTBI primer set, the TCR CDR3 went through a first round of RT-PCR. TCRdb called the multiplex PCR reads again in MiXCR, with one record for every CDR3 protein. Of fewer than 800,000 distinct CDR3 sequences in the sample, about 17% were seen once. Study-wide results and caveats: The model foresaw ophthalmopathy a median 6.5 months prior to onset. Within blood appeared most thyroid clonotypes that had expanded above 0.001.

To note about this clonotype: Its antigen is not known.

This clonotype was sampled from a man between 18 and 29 years old with Graves' hyperthyroidism. The rearrangement uses TRBV2 and TRBJ2-6; no clear D gene. Sequencing used blood. The CDR3 nucleotides read TGTGCCAGCAGTGAAGGTCGGCGTGGGGCCAACGTCCTGACTTTC. It encodes CASSEGRRGANVLTF.